The 9 T cell receptor beta chains below come from one sample, sequenced in a study of OX40 agonist ivuxolimab in advanced cancers. Here immunoSEQ multiplex PCR was the method, and the copy in TCRdb shows in-frame clones only, minus some. The sample yields some 96,000 clones, about 89% seen once. Specimen: CD4+ or CD8+ T cells sorted from blood, collected in a trial of the OX40 agonist ivuxolimab. Receptors were obtained from an adult with an advanced solid tumor such as melanoma, head and neck, liver or kidney cancer.

The CDR3 loop is CSVELAGGETQYF. In DNA form, the CDR3 reads TGCAGCGTTGAACTAGCGGGAGGAGAGACCCAGTACTTC. The V and J genes are TRBV29-1 and TRBJ2-5; TRBD2 matches 11 bases. V was pared by 2 bases and J by 4 bases, with 0 bases of the junction left unmatched. The CDR3 loop spans 13 amino acids. The germline V gene encodes CDR1 SQVTM and CDR2 ANQGSEA.

The chain joins TRBV7-6 to TRBJ1-4, with 10 bases fitting TRBD1. The trim removed 5 bases at V and 5 bases at J, leaving 5 bases unmatched. The CDR3 is 15 residues long. Germline V gene sequence: CDR1 SGHVS, CDR2 FNYEAQ. This CDR3 reads CASSQGQGGNEKLFF. Written as DNA, the CDR3 is TGTGCCAGCAGCCAAGGACAGGGGGGGAATGAAAAACTGTTTTTT.

This clone was seen only once. This chain connects TRBV25-1 to TRBJ2-7, with D tentatively TRBD1 (5 bases). The V gene lost 4 bases and the J gene lost 3 bases, with 16 bases spanning the gap. This CDR3 spans 15 amino acids. Germline CDR1 and CDR2: MGHDK and SYGVNS. As DNA, the CDR3 is TGTGCCAGCAGTGGGGGCCTCCCCGCGTGCTACGAGCAGTACTTC. It is translated as CASSGGLPACYEQYF.

The J gene is TRBJ2-5, the V gene TRBV5-1; 7 bases match TRBD1. This CDR3 spans 15 amino acids. Germline V gene lookup returns CDR1 SGHRS and CDR2 YFSETQ. Trimming removed 0 bases from V and 0 bases from J; junction bases left unmatched: 2. The chain's CDR3 is CASSLGQGYQETQYF. CDR3 bases: TGCGCCAGCAGCTTGGGACAGGGTTACCAAGAGACCCAGTACTTC.

The chain is built from TRBV9 and TRBJ2-1; D not resolved. CDR1 is SGDLS and CDR2 is YYNGEE in the germline V gene. The CDR3 is 15 amino acids. V was cut by 0 bases and J by 5 bases, with 12 bases left in between. CDR3 in amino acids: CASSVAPYRDNEQFF. The CDR3 region has the DNA TGTGCCAGCAGCGTAGCCCCTTACAGAGACAATGAGCAGTTCTTC. The variable domain in full, with the rest retrieved from reference TRBV9 and TRBJ2-1, is DSGVTQTPKHLITATGQRVTLRCSPRSGDLSVYWYQQSLDQGLQFLIQYYNGEERAKGNILERFSAQQFPDLHSELNLSSLELGDSALYFCASSVAPYRDNEQFFGPGTRLTVL.

V is TRBV14 and J is TRBJ1-5; 9 nucleotides agree with TRBD1. Trimming cost V 2 bases and J 2 bases; bases outside gene matches: 10. CDR1 is SGHDN, CDR2 FVKESK, per germline. This CDR3 has 18 residues. The CDR3 DNA reads TGTGCCAGCAGCCAACAAGGACAGGGGAGGATTGGCAATCAGCCCCAGCATTTT. This encodes CASSQQGQGRIGNQPQHF.

The CDR3 DNA reads as TGCGCCAGCAGCCGCGGGACTAGCGGGACCCCGGGGGCAGATACGCAGTATTTT. This sequence encodes CASSRGTSGTPGADTQYF. The chain carries TRBV5-1 and TRBJ2-3; 13 bases map to TRBD2. The germline V gene has CDR1 SGHRS and CDR2 YFSETQ. V was pared by 4 bases and J by 4 bases, with 12 bases of the junction left unmatched. CDR3 length: 18 residues.

This chain joins TRBV5-4 and TRBJ2-5, with 9 bases lining up with TRBD2. V lost 4 bases to trimming and J lost 4 bases; unmatched junction nucleotides: 14. Germline CDR1 SGHNT, CDR2 YYREEE (reference sequence). The CDR3 length is 17 residues. CDR3 DNA: TGTGCCAGCAGCCCCGGGACTAGCAAACCCTTGGGAGAGACCCAGTACTTC. Protein sequence: CASSPGTSKPLGETQYF.

Here the CDR3 DNA reads TGCGCCAGCAGCTGGGACCGGCAGAGGATCACCGGGGAGCTGTTTTTT. Translation gives CASSWDRQRITGELFF. The chain uses TRBV5-1 and TRBJ2-2; D may match TRBD1 or TRBD2 (5 bases each). V was cut by 3 bases and J by 4 bases, with 16 bases left in between. Germline assignment: CDR1 SGHRS and CDR2 YFSETQ. This CDR3 is built from 16 residues.